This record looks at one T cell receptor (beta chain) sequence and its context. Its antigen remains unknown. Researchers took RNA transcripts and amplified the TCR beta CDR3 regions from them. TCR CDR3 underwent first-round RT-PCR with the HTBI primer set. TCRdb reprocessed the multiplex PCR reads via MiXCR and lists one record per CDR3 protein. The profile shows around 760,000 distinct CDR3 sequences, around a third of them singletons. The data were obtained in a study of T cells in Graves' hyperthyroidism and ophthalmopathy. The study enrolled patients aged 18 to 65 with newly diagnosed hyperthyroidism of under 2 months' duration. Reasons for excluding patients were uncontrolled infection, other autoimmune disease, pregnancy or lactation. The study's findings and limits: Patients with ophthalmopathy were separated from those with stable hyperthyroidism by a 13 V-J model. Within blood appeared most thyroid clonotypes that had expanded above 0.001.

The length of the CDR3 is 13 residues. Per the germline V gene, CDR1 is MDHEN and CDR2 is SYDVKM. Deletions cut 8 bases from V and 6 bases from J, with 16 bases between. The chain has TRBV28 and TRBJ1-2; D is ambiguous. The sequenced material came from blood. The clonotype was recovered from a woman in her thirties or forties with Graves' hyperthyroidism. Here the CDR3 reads CASLPRGTNGYTF. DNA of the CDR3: TGTGCCAGCCTGCCTCGGGGTACTAATGGCTACACCTTC.